This TCR beta chain derives from a study of blood T cell repertoires in COVID-19. Repertoires were generated with immunoSEQ multiplex PCR, while TCRdb's copy carries only in-frame clones and drops some. This table has 110,000 to 150,000 clones, roughly three quarters appearing once. The source material was peripheral blood. The clonotype was recovered from a man in his sixties with acute or convalescent COVID-19.

Here the CDR3 reads CASTPGRLVWVTGELFF. The CDR3 nucleotides read TGTGCCAGCACCCCGGGAAGACTAGTTTGGGTCACCGGGGAGCTGTTTTTT. The rearrangement uses TRBV7-8 and TRBJ2-2; maybe TRBD2 (6 bases). V was cut by 7 bases and J by 4 bases, with 22 bases left in between. Germline CDR1 is SGHVS and CDR2 is FQNEAQ. There are 17 residues in the CDR3. Filled out from reference TRBV7-8 and TRBJ2-2, the complete variable domain reads GAGVSQSPRYKVAKRGQDVALRCDPISGHVSLFWYQQALGQGPEFLTYFQNEAQLDKSGLPSDRFFAERPEGSVSTLKIQRTQQEDSAVYLCASTPGRLVWVTGELFFGEGSRLTVL.